This TCR beta chain was found in a study of T cell clusters in autoimmune cytopenias (dated 2019 in TCRdb). With respect to the entire study: A mean age of approximately 51 years and a median age of around 60 years were recorded for the healthy donor controls, of whom about 50% of the roughly 45 were female. For primary cytopenia the controls were about two dozen age-matched healthy donors, whereas for secondary cytopenia the controls were over 11 age-matched CLL patients. The study was designed to test whether a disease-specific immune repertoire signature usable as a blood-based biomarker is carried by autoimmune cytopenia patients. Alongside healthy, CLL and autoimmune hepatitis controls, autoimmune cytopenia patients had their peripheral blood TRB and IGH repertoires sequenced at active disease and again during treatment follow-up. Autoimmune hepatitis repertoires were compared against more than 20 age- and sex-matched healthy donors. A median TRB sequencing depth of 50,000 or so reads per sample was reached, and a median of roughly 2,300 distinct TRB clonotypes per sample was obtained.

Based on the germline V gene (reference sequence), the CDR1 and CDR2 sequences are LNHDA and SQIVND. The CDR3 sequence holds 15 residues, the cysteine and phenylalanine included. There is no recorded DNA. What the study reported, not specific to this receptor: Healthy donors showed approximately 3.2-fold more exclusive TRB clusters than active autoimmune hepatitis patients, consistent with an autoimmunity-wide signature. GLIPH results suggested that primary autoimmune cytopenia patients were missing physiological T cell clusters, with 50 to 55 clusters found only in healthy donors compared with 17 found only in patients. The cluster-lack signature was not seen for secondary cytopenia versus CLL, apparently masked by the dominant lymphoma-associated repertoire. The T cell clusters were defined in silico only, and their functional role remained to be validated experimentally. TRB repertoire shifts, with less even repertoires observed in secondary cytopenia and CLL, were mostly attributed to lymphoma bias rather than autoimmunity.

TRB rearrangements were amplified by multiplex PCR using a touch-down protocol with TRB-A and TRB-B primer pools mixed in one tube. Illumina adapters and sample indices were added to the amplicons through two consecutive PCR reactions performed with Phusion HS II polymerase. Amplicons were gel-purified with the NucleoSpin Gel and PCR Clean-up kit, then quantified by Qubit and quality-checked on an Agilent 2100 Bioanalyzer. Sequencing of the libraries was performed on an Illumina MiSeq with 600-cycle, single-indexed, paired-end runs. As for the authors' bioinformatics: MiXCR version 2.1.12, together with the default MiXCR reference library, was used to align and assemble the TRB reads. A clone was defined by each unique CDR3 nucleotide sequence, and analysis was restricted to productive sequences with at least two reads. To assess repertoire diversity, an R script computed alpha-parameterized diversity profiles (alpha 0 to 5), which included the Shannon (alpha 1) and Simpson (alpha 2) indices. The tcR package was used to compute combinatorial TRB VJ usage, which was then compared between cohorts by principal component analysis with ade4. GLIPH clustering of TCRbeta CDR3s was carried out on cohort pairs matched by age and read depth, and cluster frequencies were compared by Wilcoxon test. Reprocessed by TCRdb, the reads give a single entry per CDR3 protein sequence, without DNA. The V and J calls, along with clone size, are taken from TCRdb and not from the paper's own processing. The sample table records about 4,500 distinct CDR3 sequences. About 10% of the sample is taken by the ten largest.

This clonotype is medium-sized (0.01 to 0.1%) by frequency; its count is not recorded. Its antigen target is currently unknown. For each sample, TRB amplification used approximately 230 ng of peripheral blood genomic DNA, equal to about 37,000 genome equivalents. This same sample was also taken into another study, of T cell repertoires in aging, cancer and after chemotherapy. That second publication adds: Donors were distributed across six age groups ranging from 30 or younger to 70 or older, with at least three individuals included per group. Healthy donor control TCR repertoires were recorded over several months to years and showed clear clonal overlap across re-sampling. In total, the full dataset held about 9.5 million TCR reads. Untreated patients with hematological or solid cancers showed significantly lower blood TCR diversity and higher clonality than age-matched healthy donors. In healthy donors, the decline in TCR diversity with age was mainly due to loss of richness, whereas in cancer patients loss of evenness also played a role. An increase in median generation probability over the chemotherapy interval was observed in both cancer cohorts, suggesting that the repertoire was reconstituted through rebound thymic output. According to the authors, the repertoire data do not permit conclusions about immunological memory after chemotherapy. To look at immunoaging and at how T cells reconstitute after chemotherapy, the study profiled TCR beta repertoires in peripheral blood from both healthy donors and cancer patients. Alongside fewer than 100 healthy donors serving as a reference group, the cohort included some 220 cancer patients, of whom roughly 92 had hematological cancers and 110 to 140 had solid cancers. Processing of the TRB sequences was carried out with MiXCR versions 2.12 and 3.0.5. Shannon diversity, evenness, clonality (one minus evenness), and alpha-parameterized diversity profiles from alpha 0 to 5 were included as repertoire metrics. Generation probabilities of clones in paired pre- and post-chemotherapy samples were computed with the IGoR algorithm.

The receptor comes from a human donor in good health. Sequencing input: peripheral blood. Here the chain combines TRBV19 and TRBJ2-6. CDR3 loop: CASSDDSSGANVLTF.